This T cell receptor beta chain was captured by sequencing in a study of CD8 T cells in ankylosing spondylitis. Notes on this clonotype: The antigen remains unidentified.

Study-wide findings and caveats: A motif in TCR beta, a set of 8 or 9 highly homologous variants, appeared characteristic of ankylosing spondylitis blood.

TCRdb used MiXCR to reprocess the 5' RACE reads, holding one entry per CDR3 protein. The profile covers about 160,000 distinct CDR3 sequences, with more than 40% appearing a single time and nearly 15% taken by the ten largest. The sequence was collected from a male donor with ankylosing spondylitis. Sample: synovial fluid, either unsorted or a sorted T cell fraction (not recorded which).

This CDR3 is CASGGGPNTEAFF. The DNA for the CDR3 is TGTGCCAGCGGGGGGGGACCGAACACTGAAGCTTTCTTT. V gene TRBV6-1 combines with J gene TRBJ1-1; the D gene is possibly TRBD1 (5 bases). The V gene lost 8 bases and the J gene lost 1 base, with 11 bases spanning the gap. Germline V gives CDR1 MNHNS, CDR2 SASEGT. CDR3 length: 13 amino acids.